This T cell receptor beta chain appears in the sequencing data of a study of blood T cell repertoires in COVID-19 (dated by TCRdb to 2018 to 2021). Regarding the research as a whole: The collaborator samples originated in the United States, Italy and Spain and spanned the acute and convalescent phases of COVID-19. The prospective study material was composed of cDNA or gDNA derived from T cells, B-cell-depleted T cells, or PBMCs. The dataset comprised deeply sampled blood TCRbeta repertoires from subjects exposed to, actively infected with, or recovered from COVID-19. The repertoires were made available in a free public database intended to serve as a resource for research on the immune response to SARS-CoV-2. The samples were drawn from two sources: the first 160 participants of the ongoing ImmuneRACE study, and about 1,300 subjects contributed by 6 global collaborators. The sample metadata nearly always contained a de-identified subject ID, COVID-19 status, age in years and sex. Where available, HLA class I and class II types were obtained from metadata supplied by the sample provider rather than from assay-based typing.

The immunoSEQ Assay, a bias-controlled multiplex PCR, was used to amplify TCRbeta CDR3 regions from genomic DNA. The published analysis was carried out like this. Nucleated cell counts per sample were estimated from amplification of reference gene primers within the assay. To quantify the absolute abundance of each unique TCRbeta CDR3 rearrangement, sequence reads were collapsed and filtered. For each sample, productive Simpson clonality was calculated by taking the square root of Simpson's diversity index across productive rearrangements. In TCRdb, the immuneACCESS table is reduced to in-frame sequences with V and J assigned. These tables do not hold every clone; where another copy was compared, an unresolved V gene accounts for under half, and the others remain unexplained. Clone size and the V and J calls come from that table; the DNA yielded D and trimming. The sample table holds about 72,000 clones, of which approximately 84% were seen once. The ten largest clones represent around 9.9% of the sample.

This clone was detected only a few times. Its antigen remains undetermined. The record has no base qualities; no much larger clone is one base away. Study-level results and caveats: Clinical and demographic metadata were provided uncurated, with the amount varying by source and participant.

Each collaborating institution followed its own protocols to collect whole blood in K2EDTA tubes. For TCRbeta analysis, collaborators shipped samples as frozen whole blood, isolated PBMCs, or DNA extracted from either of those sample types. The sequence was collected from a man between 70 and 80 years old with active or convalescent COVID-19. The sequencing sample was made of peripheral blood.

The bases read TGTGCCAGTAGCAGGGACTTGGGAAAGGATGGCTACACCTTC. This gives the protein CASSRDLGKDGYTF. The sequence joins TRBV19 to TRBJ1-2; TRBD1 is perhaps the D gene, given 5 matching bases. The CDR3 has 14 amino acids, counting the end cysteine and phenylalanine. Just CDR3 DNA is preserved here, 42 bases in frame from base 1. V and J are truncated by 6 bases and 6 bases respectively, leaving an intervening sequence of 17 bases. CDR1 LNHDA and CDR2 SQIVND are derived from the germline V gene (reference sequence).